These T cell receptor beta chains were read from a single sample in a study of T cells in Graves' hyperthyroidism and ophthalmopathy. TCRdb independently ran MiXCR on the multiplex PCR reads; one entry per CDR3 protein. The sample holds a few hundred thousand distinct CDR3 sequences, 15% to 18% seen once. The sequencing input was blood. The receptors stem from a woman aged 30 to 39 with Graves' hyperthyroidism. Both conserved end residues are part of each CDR3. Each record gives: J gene, clone size, V gene, D gene, CDR3 DNA, CDR3 protein. D genes are given only for firm matches. Clone size is not always given. Where it is, it says once, few, many or a class for expanded clones.

j_call: TRBJ2-7; clone_size: many; v_call: TRBV5-1; d_call: NA; cdr3_nt: TGCGCCAGCAGCTTGGTATCAGGGCAGGGCGAGCAGTACTTC; cdr3_aa: CASSLVSGQGEQYF
j_call: TRBJ2-1; clone_size: few; v_call: TRBV5-1; d_call: TRBD2; cdr3_nt: TGCGCCAGCAGCTTGGTACTAGCGGGAACCGGCAATGAGCAGTTCTTC; cdr3_aa: CASSLVLAGTGNEQFF
j_call: TRBJ1-2; clone_size: many; v_call: TRBV7-2; d_call: NA; cdr3_nt: TGTGCCAGCAGGGAAGGGGGGGACAAATATGGCTACACCTTC; cdr3_aa: CASREGGDKYGYTF
j_call: TRBJ2-7; clone_size: NA; v_call: TRBV4-1; d_call: TRBD1; cdr3_nt: TGCGCCAGCAGCCAAGACGACAGGGGCTACGAGCAGTACTTC; cdr3_aa: CASSQDDRGYEQYF
j_call: TRBJ2-1; clone_size: many; v_call: TRBV2; d_call: NA; cdr3_nt: TGTGCCAGCAGTGAGATAGCGCTGAGCTCCTACAATGAGCAGTTCTTC; cdr3_aa: CASSEIALSSYNEQFF
j_call: TRBJ2-3; clone_size: NA; v_call: TRBV7-3; d_call: NA; cdr3_nt: TGTGCCAGCAGCACTGACCGGGGGGATACGCAGTATTTT; cdr3_aa: CASSTDRGDTQYF
j_call: TRBJ2-1; clone_size: many; v_call: TRBV7-9; d_call: NA; cdr3_nt: TGTGCCAGCAGCTGGACGGATCTCTTTCGCATTGAGCAGTTCTTC; cdr3_aa: CASSWTDLFRIEQFF
j_call: TRBJ2-3; clone_size: NA; v_call: TRBV3-1; d_call: NA; cdr3_nt: TGTGCCAGCAGCCAAGATCGGGCATCGACGCAGTATTTT; cdr3_aa: CASSQDRASTQYF
j_call: TRBJ2-7; clone_size: NA; v_call: TRBV20-1; d_call: TRBD1; cdr3_nt: TGCAGTGCTAGACCGGGACAGCGCTACGAGCAGTACTTC; cdr3_aa: CSARPGQRYEQYF
j_call: TRBJ2-3; clone_size: NA; v_call: TRBV11-2; d_call: NA; cdr3_nt: TGTGCCAGCAGCTTAGAAGGGGTCTACCTAGCCATCACAGATACGCGGTATTTT; cdr3_aa: CASSLEGVYLAITDTRYF
j_call: TRBJ2-7; clone_size: NA; v_call: TRBV20-1; d_call: TRBD2; cdr3_nt: TGCAGTGCTAGAGATTCGACTAGCGGGAGCCACGAGCAGTACTTC; cdr3_aa: CSARDSTSGSHEQYF
j_call: TRBJ1-1; clone_size: many; v_call: TRBV29-1; d_call: NA; cdr3_nt: TGCAGCGTTGAAGATCAGCAGGGACGCACTGAAGCTTTCTTT; cdr3_aa: CSVEDQQGRTEAFF
j_call: TRBJ2-7; clone_size: NA; v_call: TRBV27; d_call: NA; cdr3_nt: TGTGCCAGCAGTTTTGTGGGACTGGACAACTACGAGCAGTACTTC; cdr3_aa: CASSFVGLDNYEQYF
j_call: TRBJ1-2; clone_size: NA; v_call: TRBV4-1; d_call: NA; cdr3_nt: TGCGCCAGCAGCCCCTTGGGAAGGGGTAACTATGGCTACACCTTC; cdr3_aa: CASSPLGRGNYGYTF
j_call: TRBJ2-2; clone_size: few; v_call: TRBV6-2/TRBV6-3; d_call: NA; cdr3_nt: TGTGCCAGCAGCCCCCTCCGGGGGCCGAACACCGGGGAGCTGTTTTTT; cdr3_aa: CASSPLRGPNTGELFF
j_call: TRBJ2-1; clone_size: many; v_call: TRBV5-1; d_call: NA; cdr3_nt: TGCGCCAGCAGCTTCAACTCCTACAATGAGCAGTTCTTC; cdr3_aa: CASSFNSYNEQFF
j_call: TRBJ2-7; clone_size: many; v_call: TRBV3-1; d_call: NA; cdr3_nt: TGTGCCAGCAGCCAAGGCATGAGCTCCTACGAGCAGTACTTC; cdr3_aa: CASSQGMSSYEQYF
j_call: TRBJ2-1; clone_size: NA; v_call: TRBV20-1; d_call: TRBD2; cdr3_nt: TGCAGTGCTGACAGCGGGAGGGACCTACCAAAAAGGTACAATGAGCAGCTCTTC; cdr3_aa: CSADSGRDLPKRYNEQLF
j_call: TRBJ2-7; clone_size: many; v_call: TRBV5-5; d_call: TRBD2; cdr3_nt: TGTGCCAGCAGCCAACTCGGGACTAGCGGGAGTGGCGAGCAGTACTTC; cdr3_aa: CASSQLGTSGSGEQYF
j_call: TRBJ1-3; clone_size: many; v_call: TRBV12-3/TRBV12-4; d_call: NA; cdr3_nt: TGTGCCAGCAGTTTTCTTGGGGACACCATATATTTT; cdr3_aa: CASSFLGDTIYF
j_call: TRBJ2-2; clone_size: many; v_call: TRBV5-5; d_call: TRBD1; cdr3_nt: TGTGCCAGCAGCACAGGGACAGGGGAAATCGGGGAGCTGTTTTTT; cdr3_aa: CASSTGTGEIGELFF
j_call: TRBJ1-5; clone_size: NA; v_call: TRBV6-2/TRBV6-3; d_call: NA; cdr3_nt: TGTGCCAGCACGGGACAAATTGAAACCAGTTATAGCAATCAGCCCCAGCATTTT; cdr3_aa: CASTGQIETSYSNQPQHF
j_call: TRBJ2-7; clone_size: many; v_call: TRBV6-6; d_call: NA; cdr3_nt: TGTGCCAGCAGTTACTCGTCCAGGACCTACGAGCAGTACTTC; cdr3_aa: CASSYSSRTYEQYF
j_call: TRBJ1-1; clone_size: many; v_call: TRBV28; d_call: NA; cdr3_nt: TGTGCCAGCAGTCCCGGGACTGCCGTCCTGAGTGGTATGGCTTTCTTT; cdr3_aa: CASSPGTAVLSGMAFF
j_call: TRBJ2-5; clone_size: few; v_call: TRBV5-4; d_call: NA; cdr3_nt: TGTGCCAGCAGCGGAAGGCCCGGGACTCAAGAGACCCAGTACTTC; cdr3_aa: CASSGRPGTQETQYF
j_call: TRBJ2-7; clone_size: many; v_call: TRBV7-2; d_call: NA; cdr3_nt: TGTGCCAGCAGCGGGATATCGGATGAGCAGTACTTC; cdr3_aa: CASSGISDEQYF
j_call: TRBJ2-2; clone_size: NA; v_call: TRBV20-1; d_call: TRBD2; cdr3_nt: TGCAGTGCAGAACCGGGACTAGCGGACACCGGGGAGCTGTTTTTT; cdr3_aa: CSAEPGLADTGELFF
j_call: TRBJ2-4; clone_size: NA; v_call: TRBV29-1; d_call: NA; cdr3_nt: TGCAGCGTGGGAGAAAGCAACATTCAGTACTTC; cdr3_aa: CSVGESNIQYF
j_call: TRBJ1-2; clone_size: NA; v_call: TRBV27; d_call: TRBD1; cdr3_nt: TGTGCCAGCAGTACGTTAACAGGGGGGGTCTATGGCTACACCTTC; cdr3_aa: CASSTLTGGVYGYTF
j_call: TRBJ2-3; clone_size: NA; v_call: TRBV30; d_call: TRBD2; cdr3_nt: TGTGCCTGGAGTCTTCGACTAGCGAGCACAGATACGCAGTATTTT; cdr3_aa: CAWSLRLASTDTQYF
j_call: TRBJ2-1; clone_size: few; v_call: TRBV5-1; d_call: NA; cdr3_nt: TGCGCCAGCAGCAGGGGAGGTCCCAATGAGCAGTTCTTC; cdr3_aa: CASSRGGPNEQFF
j_call: TRBJ1-6; clone_size: NA; v_call: TRBV11-2; d_call: NA; cdr3_nt: TGCGCCAGCAGCCTAACAGGGATTGGGGATTCACCCCTCCACTTT; cdr3_aa: CASSLTGIGDSPLHF
j_call: TRBJ2-7; clone_size: many; v_call: TRBV27; d_call: TRBD2; cdr3_nt: TGTGCCAGCAGTGGGACTAAAGGAGACGAGCAGTACTTC; cdr3_aa: CASSGTKGDEQYF
j_call: TRBJ2-5; clone_size: NA; v_call: TRBV24-1; d_call: NA; cdr3_nt: TGTGCCGCCAGTAGCAGCCAAGAGACCCAGTACTTC; cdr3_aa: CAASSSQETQYF
j_call: TRBJ1-2; clone_size: many; v_call: TRBV4-1; d_call: NA; cdr3_nt: TGCGCCAGCCGGGGGTACGGGGGGCTAGTCTATGGCTACACCTTC; cdr3_aa: CASRGYGGLVYGYTF
j_call: TRBJ2-1; clone_size: many; v_call: TRBV12-3/TRBV12-4; d_call: NA; cdr3_nt: TGTGCCAGCAGTCTCACCTTAGGCAATGAGCAGTTCTTC; cdr3_aa: CASSLTLGNEQFF
j_call: TRBJ2-5; clone_size: many; v_call: TRBV11-2; d_call: NA; cdr3_nt: TGTGCCAGCAGCCGACATTCCGTAGAGACCCAGTACTTC; cdr3_aa: CASSRHSVETQYF
j_call: TRBJ1-1; clone_size: few; v_call: TRBV7-9; d_call: TRBD1; cdr3_nt: TGTGCCAGCAGCCCCCGAAGGACAGGGGGCGCCTTGGACACTGAAGCTTTCTTT; cdr3_aa: CASSPRRTGGALDTEAFF
j_call: TRBJ2-7; clone_size: NA; v_call: TRBV25-1; d_call: NA; cdr3_nt: TGTGCCAGCAGTGAGCGCTCGGGACACCTTTACTACGAGCAGTACTTC; cdr3_aa: CASSERSGHLYYEQYF
j_call: TRBJ2-1; clone_size: many; v_call: TRBV2; d_call: TRBD1; cdr3_nt: TGTGCCAGCAGTTTCCGGGACAGGAACTTCAATGAGCAGTTCTTC; cdr3_aa: CASSFRDRNFNEQFF
j_call: TRBJ2-7; clone_size: NA; v_call: TRBV4-2; d_call: TRBD1; cdr3_nt: TGTGCCAGCAGCCAAGTGCGGACAGGGACCCCCTACGAGCAGTACTTC; cdr3_aa: CASSQVRTGTPYEQYF
j_call: TRBJ1-1; clone_size: few; v_call: TRBV15; d_call: NA; cdr3_nt: TGTGCCACCAGCCGACTGCACCAGAACACTGAAGCTTTCTTT; cdr3_aa: CATSRLHQNTEAFF
j_call: TRBJ1-5; clone_size: many; v_call: TRBV18; d_call: NA; cdr3_nt: TGTGCCAGCTCACCACCAGGGGAGACCTGGGGTCAGCCCCAGCATTTT; cdr3_aa: CASSPPGETWGQPQHF
j_call: TRBJ2-1; clone_size: few; v_call: TRBV4-1; d_call: NA; cdr3_nt: TGCGCCAGCAGCCAAGATCTAGTGCCCTACAATGAGCAGTTCTTC; cdr3_aa: CASSQDLVPYNEQFF